What follows describes a single T cell receptor beta chain. The J segment lost 6 bases and the V segment lost 5 bases, leaving 4 bases of the junction unmatched. The CDR3 has 13 amino acids. From germline, CDR1 is KGHSH and CDR2 LQKENI. This sample is drawn from a study of T cell changes during pregnancy in multiple sclerosis. Method: immunoSEQ multiplex PCR; TCRdb's copy keeps in-frame clones and lacks some. Of some 44,000 clones in the sample, 80% to 95% were seen once. The TCR originated in a female donor with multiple sclerosis, enrolled in a pregnancy study. The chain combines TRBV18 with TRBJ1-1; 9 bases agree with TRBD1. The sequenced sample was CD4+ T cells from peripheral blood mononuclear cells, obtained in the third trimester of pregnancy. CDR3 sequence: CASSKDRGPEAFF. The CDR3 DNA follows: TGTGCCAGCTCAAAGGACAGGGGCCCTGAAGCTTTCTTT.